These 8 T cell receptor beta chains were all obtained from the same sample, sequenced in a study of chemoradiotherapy in HPV16-positive cancers. Here immunoSEQ multiplex PCR was the method, and the copy in TCRdb shows in-frame clones only, minus some. Counted here are approximately 9,800 clones, approximately 90% occurring once; the ten biggest clones make up over 9%. The sample here was blood, taken from a patient who underwent chemoradiotherapy. The source of these receptors is a human donor with HPV-associated anogenital cancer.

The rearrangement links TRBV15 to TRBJ2-1, with a possible D match to TRBD1 (6 bases). This CDR3 has 18 amino acids. The germline V and J ends were trimmed by 0 bases and 4 bases, with 19 bases remaining between them. Germline V CDR1 and CDR2: LNHNV, YYDKDF (reference sequence). This CDR3 is CATSREFRGRGRYNEQFF. The CDR3 DNA is TGTGCCACCAGCAGAGAGTTTCGAGGCAGGGGACGTTACAATGAGCAGTTCTTC. The full variable domain, in which reference TRBV15 and TRBJ2-1 provide the parts outside the CDR3, is DAMVIQNPRYQVTQFGKPVTLSCSQTLNHNVMYWYQQKSSQAPKLLFHYYDKDFNNEADTPDNFQSRRPNTSFCFLDIRSPGLGDTAMYLCATSREFRGRGRYNEQFFGPGTRLTVL.

The chain recombines TRBV9 with TRBJ2-2; D tentatively fits TRBD1 or TRBD2 (6 bases each). Trimming pared 0 bases from V and 3 bases from J, leaving 9 bases between. The CDR3 length is 15 residues. CDR1 and CDR2 from the germline V gene are SGDLS and YYNGEE. The CDR3 is CASSVVGGDTGELFF. CDR3 DNA: TGTGCCAGCAGCGTAGTCGGGGGCGACACCGGGGAGCTGTTTTTT.

V gene TRBV18 combines with J gene TRBJ2-5; D is ambiguous. The tail of the sequence fits TRBJ2-7 better, so the J call may be wrong. Germline V gene lookup returns CDR1 KGHSH and CDR2 LQKENI. CDR3 length: 12 amino acids. DNA for the CDR3: TGTGCCAGCTCACCTTCTACATCCGAGCAGTACTTC. Its translation is CASSPSTSEQYF.

The rearrangement uses TRBV7-2 and TRBJ2-5; unclear D gene. The end of the DNA fits TRBJ2-7 better, so the J call may be wrong. The CDR3 has 13 residues. Germline CDR1 SGHTA, CDR2 FQGNSA. In DNA, the CDR3 is TGTGCCAGCAGCTTAGCCCACTCCTACGAGCAGTACTTC. Encoded protein: CASSLAHSYEQYF.

The V gene is TRBV4-3, the J gene TRBJ2-6; D is unresolved. Per the germline V gene, CDR1 is LGHNA and CDR2 is YSLEER. The V end was cut by 1 base, the J end by 4 bases, with 5 bases between. The CDR3 spans 14 residues. CDR3 protein: CASSQASGANVLTF. CDR3 DNA sequence: TGCGCCAGCAGCCAAGCGTCAGGGGCCAACGTCCTGACTTTC.

This chain links TRBV6-5 with TRBJ2-7; 7 bases are a match to TRBD2. Germline values: CDR1 MNHEY, CDR2 SVGAGI. The CDR3 extends over 14 amino acids. V lost 6 bases to trimming and J lost 0 bases; unmatched junction nucleotides: 5. The CDR3 DNA reads as TGTGCCAGCAGGCGGGAGATAAGCTCCTACGAGCAGTACGTC. Protein: CASRREISSYEQYV.

The chain recombines TRBV10-2 with TRBJ2-7; the D gene is possibly TRBD2 (5 bases). Between the trimmed V and J ends, which lost 5 bases and 3 bases, there was a span of 11 bases. The CDR3 loop spans 13 amino acids. Germline V gene data show CDR1 as WSHSY and CDR2 as SAAADI. The CDR3 DNA reads TGCGCCAGCAGTCCGGGATCATACTACGAGCAGTACTTC. As protein: CASSPGSYYEQYF.

The chain uses TRBV27 and TRBJ2-3; D is unclear. Germline V gene data show CDR1 as MNHEY and CDR2 as SMNVEV (reference sequence). Between the trimmed V and J ends, which lost 0 bases and 2 bases, there was a span of 6 bases. The length of the CDR3 is 14 residues. The CDR3: CASSLSPLTDTQYF. CDR3 DNA sequence: TGTGCCAGCAGTTTATCCCCCCTCACAGATACGCAGTATTTT.